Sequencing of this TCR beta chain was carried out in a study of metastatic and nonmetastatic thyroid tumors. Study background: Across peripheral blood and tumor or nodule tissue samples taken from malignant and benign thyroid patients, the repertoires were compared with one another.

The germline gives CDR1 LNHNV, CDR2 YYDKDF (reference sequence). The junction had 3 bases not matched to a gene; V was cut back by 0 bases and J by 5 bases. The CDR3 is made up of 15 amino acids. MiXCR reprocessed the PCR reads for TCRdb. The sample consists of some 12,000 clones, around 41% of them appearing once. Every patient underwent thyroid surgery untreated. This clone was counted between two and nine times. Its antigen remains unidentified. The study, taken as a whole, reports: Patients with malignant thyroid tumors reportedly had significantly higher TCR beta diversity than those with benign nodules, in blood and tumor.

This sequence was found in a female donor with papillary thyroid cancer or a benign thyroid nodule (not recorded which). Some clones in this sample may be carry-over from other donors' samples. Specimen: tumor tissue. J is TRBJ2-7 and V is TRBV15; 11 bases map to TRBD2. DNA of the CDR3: TGTGCCACCAGCAGAGACGGGACTAGCGGAAACGAGCAGTACTTC. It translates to CATSRDGTSGNEQYF.